The 16 T cell receptor beta chains listed next were all sequenced from one sample in a study of blood T cell repertoires in COVID-19. TCRdb keeps only in-frame clones here, not all; method: immunoSEQ multiplex PCR. The sample lists 270,000 or so clones; 86% were seen once. The material sequenced was peripheral blood. Source of these receptors: a man aged 35 to 55 with active or convalescent COVID-19.

The rearrangement links TRBV3-1 (or the pseudogene TRBV3-2) to TRBJ1-1; 7 nucleotides align to TRBD1. The V segment lost 3 bases and the J segment 12 bases; nucleotides outside the gene matches: 7. The CDR3 spans 12 residues. Germline V gives CDR1 LGHDT, CDR2 YNNKEL (reference sequence). The DNA of the CDR3 is TGTGCCAGCAGCCATTCACAGGGGAGGACTTTCTTT. It translates to CASSHSQGRTFF.

This clone was seen a handful of times. The chain uses TRBV9 and TRBJ1-1; D might be TRBD1 (5 bases). Germline assignment: CDR1 SGDLS and CDR2 YYNGEE. The CDR3 covers 14 residues. Deletions cut 4 bases from V and 1 base from J, with 11 bases between. CDR3 sequence reads: CASSPDGGNTEAFF. The CDR3 nucleotides read TGTGCCAGCAGCCCAGACGGGGGGAACACTGAAGCTTTCTTT.

This clone was observed a handful of times. The gene calls are TRBV5-6 and TRBJ1-5; TRBD1 aligns across 12 bases. Trimming removed 4 bases from V and 7 bases from J; junction bases left unmatched: 6. This CDR3 is 15 amino acids long. Germline values: CDR1 SGHDT, CDR2 YYEEEE. The CDR3 coding sequence is TGTGCCAGCAGCCTGGGGGGGACAGGGGGCCAGCCCCAGCATTTT. Its translation is CASSLGGTGGQPQHF.

V usage is TRBV19 and J usage is TRBJ2-7; 11 bases line up with TRBD2. The CDR3 is made up of 13 amino acids. Germline-derived CDR1 and CDR2 are LNHDA and SQIVND (reference sequence). After removal of 6 bases from V and 6 bases from J, the junction contained 4 bases not matched to a gene. As DNA, the CDR3 is TGTGCCAGTAGGTTAGCGGGAGGGAGCGAGCAGTACTTC. This sequence encodes CASRLAGGSEQYF.

This sequence joins TRBV19 and TRBJ2-1; TRBD2 matches at 11 bases. The germline V gene encodes CDR1 LNHDA and CDR2 SQIVND (reference sequence). V trimming: 5 bases; J trimming: 5 bases; junction bases outside the gene matches: 8. The CDR3 has 16 residues. Here the CDR3 DNA reads TGTGCCAGTAGTGTTTTAGCGGGAGGGATTAACAATGAGCAGTTCTTC. Its translation is CASSVLAGGINNEQFF.

The chain employs TRBV7-2 and TRBJ1-1; TRBD1 might be the D (6 bases). Germline CDR1 SGHTA, CDR2 FQGNSA. The V end was cut by 5 bases, the J end by 4 bases, with 14 bases between. This CDR3 has 14 amino acids. CDR3 in amino acids: CASSPPAGATEAFF. CDR3 DNA: TGTGCCAGCAGCCCCCCCGCGGGGGCCACTGAAGCTTTCTTT.

The J gene is TRBJ1-3, the V gene TRBV5-4; D uncertain. The germline V gene has CDR1 SGHNT and CDR2 YYREEE (reference sequence). V was trimmed by 4 bases and J by 0 bases, leaving 11 bases between them. This CDR3 contains 15 residues. The CDR3, as DNA: TGTGCCAGCAGCCCAGGCGACGGCTCTGGAAACACCATATATTTT. As protein: CASSPGDGSGNTIYF.

This clone was recorded a few times. The chain recombines TRBV5-1 with TRBJ2-7, with 10 bases fitting TRBD1. The CDR3 extends over 14 amino acids. The V gene's germline CDR1 is SGHRS and CDR2 YFSETQ. The trim removed 2 bases at V and 4 bases at J, leaving 3 bases unmatched. CDR3 DNA sequence: TGCGCCAGCAGCTTATCGGGACAGGGGTACGAGCAGTACTTC. This codes for CASSLSGQGYEQYF.

The chain joins TRBV12-3 or TRBV12-4 to TRBJ2-7, with 7 bases aligning to TRBD1. After removal of 10 bases from V and 2 bases from J, the junction contained 8 bases not matched to a gene. This CDR3 is 13 amino acids long. This chain's CDR3 is CAITNGTAYEQYF. The CDR3 DNA sequence: TGTGCCATCACAAATGGGACAGCCTACGAGCAGTACTTC.

This clone was seen just once. V and J are TRBV27 and TRBJ2-1; 7 bases fit TRBD2. The germline CDR1 and CDR2 sequences are MNHEY and SMNVEV (reference sequence). Trimming cost V 5 bases and J 6 bases; bases outside gene matches: 4. The CDR3 consists of 13 residues. The CDR3 region has the DNA TGTGCCAGCAGTAGGGGACTATTCAATGAGCAGTTCTTC. This codes for CASSRGLFNEQFF.

The chain links TRBV27 to TRBJ2-7, with 11 positions matching TRBD2. The length of the CDR3 is 15 residues. The junction had 4 bases not matched to a gene; V was cut back by 2 bases and J by 4 bases. The germline V gene has CDR1 MNHEY and CDR2 SMNVEV (reference sequence). For the CDR3, the DNA is TGTGCCAGCAGTTTAGGAACTAGCGGGAGTTACGAGCAGTACTTC. Its translation is CASSLGTSGSYEQYF.

The chain employs TRBV11-3 and TRBJ1-1; D not certain. The CDR3 spans 11 residues. Germline V gene sequence: CDR1 SGHNT, CDR2 YENEEA. The V and J ends lost 1 base and 10 bases respectively, with 7 bases between them. The DNA of the CDR3 is TGTGCCAGCAGCTTAGGCGTTGGAGCTTTCTTT. Translating gives CASSLGVGAFF.

The chain employs TRBV14 and TRBJ2-1; 8 positions match TRBD2. The germline V gene has CDR1 SGHDN and CDR2 FVKESK. V dropped 4 bases and J dropped 15; count of bases not matched to a gene: 11. CDR3 length: 13 residues. The CDR3 spells CASSLRSGTRTFF. CDR3 coding DNA: TGTGCCAGCAGCCTCAGATCGGGGACTAGAACGTTCTTC.

The genes are TRBV19 and TRBJ1-5; tentative D call: TRBD1 (6 bases). V shed 5 bases and J shed 2 bases, with 13 bases lying between them. This CDR3 is 15 amino acids long. Germline CDR1 LNHDA, CDR2 SQIVND (reference sequence). The CDR3 is CASSLTGSRNQPQHF. DNA of the CDR3: TGTGCCAGTAGTTTAACAGGGAGCCGCAATCAGCCCCAGCATTTT.

The chain combines TRBV6-5 with TRBJ1-2; 7 nucleotides align to TRBD1. CDR1 and CDR2 (germline): MNHEY, SVGAGI. The CDR3 has 12 residues. The trim removed 5 bases at V and 8 bases at J, leaving 5 bases unmatched. CDR3 amino acids: CASSPDRRGYTF. CDR3 bases: TGTGCCAGCAGTCCGGACAGGAGGGGCTACACCTTC.

The rearrangement uses TRBV7-2 and TRBJ1-1; no reliable D call. Germline values: CDR1 SGHTA, CDR2 FQGNSA. Trimming took off 3 bases at V and 10 bases at J, with 18 bases between the two ends. The CDR3 sequence is 14 residues long. In DNA form, the CDR3 reads TGTGCCAGCAGCTTCGTTCAAAGGGAGTCGGGAGCTTTCTTT. This codes for CASSFVQRESGAFF. The full variable domain, completed using reference TRBV7-2 and TRBJ1-1, is GAGVSQSPSNKVTEKGKDVELRCDPISGHTALYWYRQSLGQGLEFLIYFQGNSAPDKSGLPSDRFSAERTGGSVSTLTIQRTQQEDSAVYLCASSFVQRESGAFFGQGTRLTVV.